This entry lists 15 T cell receptor beta chains sequenced from one sample in a study of CD8 T cells in ankylosing spondylitis. Study-wide points: Ankylosing spondylitis blood appeared to be characterized by a TCR beta motif of eight highly homologous variants.

TCRdb redid the calling of the 5' RACE reads with MiXCR, one entry per CDR3 protein. The repertoire holds hundreds of thousands of distinct CDR3 sequences, with roughly 27% as singletons. The antigens of these receptors remain unknown. Sequencing was done on a sample of blood, either unsorted or a sorted T cell fraction (not recorded which). The receptors originated from a male donor with ankylosing spondylitis.

This clonotype has a handful of counts. This chain uses TRBV14 with TRBJ2-3, with 9 positions matching TRBD2. The V gene end was trimmed by 2 bases and the J gene end by 0 bases; junction bases not matched to a gene: 6. This CDR3 comprises 17 residues. Germline lookup yields CDR1 SGHDN and CDR2 FVKESK. The CDR3 coding sequence is TGTGCCAGCAGCCAAAGTACGACTAGCGGTAGCACAGATACGCAGTATTTT. Protein product: CASSQSTTSGSTDTQYF.

The V gene is TRBV12-5, the J gene TRBJ1-1; D not certain. The CDR3 spans 13 residues. Germline V gene data show CDR1 as LGHNT and CDR2 as FRNRAP. Trimming removed 3 bases at V and 6 bases at J, with 11 bases between. CDR3 DNA sequence: TGTGCTAGTGGTTTTTCGGTAATCGCTGAAGCTTTCTTT. Protein product: CASGFSVIAEAFF. Drawing the rest from reference TRBV12-5 and TRBJ1-1, the complete variable domain is DARVTQTPRHKVTEMGQEVTMRCQPILGHNTVFWYRQTMMQGLELLAYFRNRAPLDDSGMPKDRFSAEMPDATLATLKIQPSEPRDSAVYFCASGFSVIAEAFFGQGTRLTVV.

J is TRBJ2-1 and V is TRBV20-1; TRBD2 aligns across 7 bases. Trimming cost V 7 bases and J 9 bases; bases outside gene matches: 15. CDR1 is DFQATT, CDR2 SNEGSKA, per germline (reference sequence). The CDR3 spans 14 residues. The DNA of the CDR3 is TGCAGTGTCAGTTTCAACCAGCGGGATAGTGAGCAGTTCTTC. Translated, it gives CSVSFNQRDSEQFF.

This clonotype was detected only a few times. This sequence joins TRBV27 and TRBJ1-5; D not resolved. From germline, CDR1 is MNHEY and CDR2 SMNVEV (reference sequence). V lost 6 bases and J lost 9, with 6 bases in between. This CDR3 comprises 10 residues. The CDR3 loop reads CASSSPPQHF. In DNA form, the CDR3 reads TGTGCCAGCAGCTCCCCGCCCCAGCATTTT.

This rearrangement joins TRBV20-1 to TRBJ1-2, with D hard to call. Trimming took 4 bases from V and 1 from J, leaving 10 bases between them. Germline CDR1 and CDR2: DFQATT and SNEGSKA (reference sequence). The CDR3 consists of 13 residues. The CDR3 region has the DNA TGCAGTGCTAAAGGCACATTTAACTATGGCTACACCTTC. Residues: CSAKGTFNYGYTF.

The sample holds a few counts of this clonotype. This chain links TRBV12-3 or TRBV12-4 with TRBJ1-2; no clear D. V was shortened by 2 bases and J by 4 bases, with 5 bases between the two germline ends. The CDR3 sequence is 12 residues long. CDR3 loop: CASSLMLYGYTF. For the CDR3, the DNA is TGTGCCAGCAGTTTAATGCTCTATGGCTACACCTTC.

Only a few counts were recorded for this clonotype. The chain uses TRBV10-3 and TRBJ1-3; TRBD1 aligns across 7 bases. The V gene end was trimmed by 6 bases and the J gene end by 5 bases; junction bases not matched to a gene: 7. This CDR3 is 14 amino acids long. Germline lookup yields CDR1 ENHRY and CDR2 SYGVKD. The CDR3 loop is CAISDRDQRNTIYF. CDR3 DNA: TGTGCCATCAGCGACAGGGACCAACGAAACACCATATATTTT.

This clonotype has just a few counts. The V and J genes are TRBV12-3 or TRBV12-4 and TRBJ2-1; 10 bases fit TRBD2. This CDR3 spans 15 amino acids. Trimming cost V 6 bases and J 8 bases; bases outside gene matches: 10. CDR3 sequence reads: CASRPWTSGVDEQFF. In DNA, the CDR3 is TGTGCCAGCAGGCCCTGGACTAGCGGAGTGGATGAGCAGTTCTTC.

This sequence joins TRBV29-1 and TRBJ1-2, with D possibly matching TRBD1 (6 bases). In germline, CDR1 is SQVTM, CDR2 ANQGSEA. The CDR3 totals 13 residues. The V end was cut by 4 bases, the J end by 0 bases, with 9 bases between. CDR3 in DNA: TGCAGCGTTGTGGACAGAGCTAACTATGGCTACACCTTC. Translated: CSVVDRANYGYTF.

This chain's CDR3 is CASSTPSDGSGSYEQYF. The CDR3 DNA reads TGTGCCAGCAGCACTCCCTCCGACGGTAGCGGGAGTTATGAGCAGTACTTC. The chain has TRBV7-2 and TRBJ2-7; the match to TRBD2 covers 9 bases. Germline V gene lookup returns CDR1 SGHTA and CDR2 FQGNSA. This CDR3 has 17 residues. The junction had 18 bases not matched to a gene; V was cut back by 5 bases and J by 7 bases.

The genes are TRBV7-2 and TRBJ1-1, with no clear D. Germline V gene lookup returns CDR1 SGHTA and CDR2 FQGNSA. This CDR3 has 15 amino acids. Trimming shortened V by 6 bases and J by 0 bases, and 14 bases separated the two germline ends. CDR3 nucleotide sequence: TGTGCCAGCAGAGGACTGGGCGGTTTGAACACTGAAGCTTTCTTT. As protein: CASRGLGGLNTEAFF. Variable domain in full (rest from reference TRBV7-2 and TRBJ1-1): GAGVSQSPSNKVTEKGKDVELRCDPISGHTALYWYRQSLGQGLEFLIYFQGNSAPDKSGLPSDRFSAERTGGSVSTLTIQRTQQEDSAVYLCASRGLGGLNTEAFFGQGTRLTVV.

The genes are TRBV5-1 and TRBJ1-2; 9 nucleotides agree with TRBD1. CDR1 SGHRS and CDR2 YFSETQ come from the germline V gene. V shed 1 base and J 5 bases; nucleotides not matched to a gene: 9. The CDR3 spans 16 residues. CDR3: CASSLTGGARAYGYTF. CDR3 coding DNA: TGCGCCAGCAGCTTGACAGGGGGCGCGAGAGCTTATGGCTACACCTTC.

The genes are TRBV12-3 or TRBV12-4 and TRBJ1-5, with D perhaps matching TRBD1 (5 bases). Trimming took off 6 bases at V and 2 bases at J, with 11 bases between the two ends. CDR3 length equals 14 residues. CDR3 DNA: TGTGCCAGCAGCCCGGCCAGGGGCAATCAGCCCCAGCATTTT. Encoded protein: CASSPARGNQPQHF.

In this sample, this clonotype turned up once. The chain combines TRBV10-3 with TRBJ2-2; 9 positions match TRBD2. The junction had 5 bases not matched to a gene; V was cut back by 1 base and J by 2 bases. Germline lookup yields CDR1 ENHRY and CDR2 SYGVKD. The CDR3 extends over 17 amino acids. CDR3 sequence: CAISELREGLNTGELFF. The CDR3 DNA sequence: TGTGCCATCAGTGAGTTGCGGGAGGGCCTAAACACCGGGGAGCTGTTTTTT.

This clonotype was seen only a few times. This chain joins TRBV14 and TRBJ1-6; D uncertain. V gave up 2 bases and J gave up 11 bases, with 10 bases separating them. CDR1 SGHDN and CDR2 FVKESK come from the germline V gene. The CDR3 covers 13 residues. CDR3 sequence: CASSQSQAAPLHF. The DNA for the CDR3 is TGTGCCAGCAGCCAATCTCAGGCGGCACCCCTCCACTTT. The full variable domain, its missing parts supplied by reference TRBV14 and TRBJ1-6, is EAGVTQFPSHSVIEKGQTVTLRCDPISGHDNLYWYRRVMGKEIKFLLHFVKESKQDESGMPNNRFLAERTGGTYSTLKVQPAELEDSGVYFCASSQSQAAPLHFGNGTRLTVT.